One and the same sample provided the 9 T cell receptor beta chains below, sequenced in a study of OX40 agonist ivuxolimab in advanced cancers. This table comes from immunoSEQ multiplex PCR, and its TCRdb copy is limited to in-frame clones, with some not included. This sample has under 90,000 clones, with more than 85% found just once. Sequenced here: CD4+ or CD8+ T cells sorted from blood, sampled in a trial of the OX40 agonist ivuxolimab. These receptors were taken from an adult with an advanced solid tumor such as melanoma, head and neck, liver or kidney cancer.

The rearrangement uses TRBV2 and TRBJ1-1; D possibly corresponds to TRBD1 (5 bases). V was pared by 0 bases and J by 8 bases, with 10 bases between. The CDR3 runs to 13 residues. Per the germline V gene, CDR1 is SNHLY and CDR2 is FYNNEI. CDR3 amino acids: CASSEALGDEAFF. The CDR3 DNA is TGTGCCAGCAGTGAAGCCTTGGGGGACGAAGCTTTCTTT.

This clone was found once. The chain has TRBV9 and TRBJ1-4; the D gene is possibly TRBD1 (5 bases). There are 13 residues in the CDR3. Germline CDR1 is SGDLS and CDR2 is YYNGEE. Trimming took off 7 bases at V and 4 bases at J, with 11 bases between the two ends. CDR3 sequence (DNA): TGTGCCAGCCGAGACAGATATAATGAAAAACTGTTTTTT. Encoded protein: CASRDRYNEKLFF.

The chain combines TRBV29-1 with TRBJ2-6; 7 nucleotides agree with TRBD1. CDR1 and CDR2 from the germline V gene are SQVTM and ANQGSEA. Losses at the gene ends were 0 bases for V and 0 bases for J; bases not matched to a gene: 8. The CDR3 is 18 amino acids. CDR3 region: CSVEDWTGASSGANVLTF. CDR3 bases: TGCAGCGTTGAAGACTGGACAGGCGCCAGCTCTGGGGCCAACGTCCTGACTTTC.

The V call is TRBV11-2, the J call TRBJ1-4; D unclear. CDR1 and CDR2 from the germline V gene are SGHAT and FQNNGV. V was shortened by 7 bases and J by 5 bases, with 11 bases between the two germline ends. The CDR3 totals 13 residues. The CDR3 nucleotides are TGTGCCAGCAAAAGGGTGCCGAATGAAAAACTGTTTTTT. Protein product: CASKRVPNEKLFF.

The J gene is TRBJ2-7, the V gene TRBV7-9; D is possibly TRBD2 (6 bases). Trimming cost V 0 bases and J 3 bases, with 6 bases left between them. Germline V gives CDR1 SEHNR, CDR2 FQNEAQ (reference sequence). The CDR3 is 13 amino acids. CDR3 DNA sequence: TGTGCCAGCAGCTTAGCGGGGGGCTACGAGCAGTACTTC. Its translation is CASSLAGGYEQYF.

V usage is TRBV14 and J usage is TRBJ2-1; 12 bases map to TRBD1. This CDR3 comprises 14 residues. With V trimmed by 4 bases and J by 9 bases, 4 bases remained unmatched. CDR1 and CDR2 (germline): SGHDN, FVKESK. The CDR3 reads CASSRGQGAVEQFF. Written as DNA, the CDR3 is TGTGCCAGCAGCCGGGGACAGGGGGCCGTTGAGCAGTTCTTC.

The chain combines TRBV9 with TRBJ2-2; D ambiguous. Between the trimmed V and J ends, which lost 3 bases and 5 bases, there was a span of 5 bases. Germline lookup yields CDR1 SGDLS and CDR2 YYNGEE. The CDR3 consists of 12 residues. CDR3 protein: CASSAETGELFF. CDR3 DNA sequence: TGTGCCAGCAGCGCAGAAACCGGGGAGCTGTTTTTT. Drawing the rest from reference TRBV9 and TRBJ2-2, the complete variable domain is DSGVTQTPKHLITATGQRVTLRCSPRSGDLSVYWYQQSLDQGLQFLIQYYNGEERAKGNILERFSAQQFPDLHSELNLSSLELGDSALYFCASSAETGELFFGEGSRLTVL.

CDR3 sequence reads: CASSLEFSYEQYF. CDR3 nucleotide sequence: TGTGCCAGCAGCTTAGAATTCTCCTACGAGCAGTACTTC. The J gene is TRBJ2-7, the V gene TRBV13; D remains unclear. Germline CDR1 and CDR2: PRHDT and FYEKMQ (reference sequence). Trimming pared 1 base from V and 0 bases from J, leaving 4 bases between. This CDR3 contains 13 residues.

This sequence joins TRBV6-5 and TRBJ2-7; TRBD2 agrees at 8 bases. CDR3 length: 14 amino acids. The V gene end was trimmed by 7 bases and the J gene end by 4 bases; junction bases not matched to a gene: 9. CDR1 and CDR2 from the germline V gene are MNHEY and SVGAGI. The CDR3 reads CASTTGTRLYEQYF. Here the CDR3 DNA reads TGTGCCAGCACTACCGGGACTAGACTTTACGAGCAGTACTTC.